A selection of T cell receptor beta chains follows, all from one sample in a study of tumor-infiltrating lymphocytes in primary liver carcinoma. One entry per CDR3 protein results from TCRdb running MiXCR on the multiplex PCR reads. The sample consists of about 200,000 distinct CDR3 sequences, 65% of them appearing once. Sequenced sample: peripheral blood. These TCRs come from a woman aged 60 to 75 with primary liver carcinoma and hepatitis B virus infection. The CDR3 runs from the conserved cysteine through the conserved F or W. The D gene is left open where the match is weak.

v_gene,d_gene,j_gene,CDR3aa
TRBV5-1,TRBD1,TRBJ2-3,CASGQQGAGSDTQYF
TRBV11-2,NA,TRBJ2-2,CASSPPQGPTGEPLF
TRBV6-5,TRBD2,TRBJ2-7,CASSYSFGGGVYEQYF
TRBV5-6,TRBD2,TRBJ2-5,CASSLNIGLAGAETQYF
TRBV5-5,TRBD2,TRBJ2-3,CASSWRLAGSVADTQYF
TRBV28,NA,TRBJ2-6,CASSRFGANVLTF
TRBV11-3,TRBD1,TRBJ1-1,CASSLTRGFGTEAFF
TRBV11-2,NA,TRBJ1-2,CTSSLGSVGYTF
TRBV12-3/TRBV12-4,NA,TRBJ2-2,CASTLRGNTGELFF
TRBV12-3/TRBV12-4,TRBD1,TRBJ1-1,CASSRPKGQGFTEAFF